This T cell receptor (beta chain) derives from a study of shared clonotypes between healthy human individuals. At a deep level, the assay was run. About 30,000 T cell genomes (roughly 0.2 ug DNA) went into each sorted-subset replicate. Sequencing was performed with immunoSEQ multiplex PCR; in TCRdb, only in-frame clones are kept and a portion is missing. The table includes approximately 98,000 clones, under 70% detected once. None of the donors, who were healthy HIV-negative adults, had recently had acute infections or vaccinations. The germline CDR1 and CDR2 sequences are MGHDK and SYGVNS. Trimming took 7 bases from V and 3 from J, leaving 18 bases between them. The CDR3 sequence is 15 residues long.

This receptor was identified in a woman in her thirties in good health. Sequenced input: memory CD8+ T cells sorted from blood. Subset indicated: CD45RO+ cells pooled with CCR7-negative TemRA cells. V gene TRBV25-1 combines with J gene TRBJ2-5; D tentatively reads TRBD1 or TRBD2 (7 bases each). As DNA, the CDR3 is TGTGCCAGCATACAGGGGTTCGGGGGGAAAGAGACCCAGTACTTC. As protein: CASIQGFGGKETQYF.